This T cell receptor beta chain was obtained from a study of post-analysis software for immune sequencing data. Findings of the study overall: Relative to controls, patients had 4 or 5 TRBV segments at higher frequency, with TRBV5-6, TRBV5-1 and TRBV20-1 among these.

The length of the CDR3 is 16 residues. The V gene's germline CDR1 is SEHNR and CDR2 FQNEAQ (reference sequence). Trimming pared 3 bases from V and 5 bases from J, leaving 16 bases between. On this clonotype itself: The antigen is undetermined.

Tagging with unique molecular identifiers was a feature of the TCR beta cDNA libraries. MiXCR, run by TCRdb on the PCR reads, gives a single entry per CDR3 protein. The table records under 900,000 distinct CDR3 sequences, around 50% of them present only once. The chain links TRBV7-9 to TRBJ2-2; D may be TRBD2 (6 bases). The sequenced material came from blood. The sequence came from a girl aged 10 to 17 with multiple sclerosis. The CDR3, as DNA: TGTGCCAGCAGCTTGGACTCGGGAGCGAGGACCGGGGAGCTGTTTTTT. Translated: CASSLDSGARTGELFF. The whole variable domain, filled in from reference TRBV7-9 and TRBJ2-2, reads DTGVSQNPRHKITKRGQNVTFRCDPISEHNRLYWYRQTLGQGPEFLTYFQNEAQLEKSRLLSDRFSAERPKGSFSTLEIQRTEQGDSAMYLCASSLDSGARTGELFFGEGSRLTVL.